The sequence of this T cell receptor (beta chain) was determined in a study of shared clonotypes between healthy human individuals. Study findings and constraints: How much donors shared clonotypes was expected to be affected by sequencing depth. Sharing across four donors was seen in 4.5% to 5.5% of naive CD4 clonotypes.

Looked up from germline, CDR1 is SEHNR and CDR2 is FQNEAQ (reference sequence). Trimming stripped 1 base from V and 1 base from J, with 8 bases between. CDR3 length: 15 amino acids. For sorted subsets, approximately 200 ng DNA per replicate equaled around 28,000 T cell genomes. Clones were read by immunoSEQ multiplex PCR, and TCRdb kept only the in-frame ones, dropping some. In the table there are around 1.4 million clones, 97% to 99% of which are singletons. Of note for this clone: Its antigen remains unknown.

The sequence was obtained from a man aged 25-40 years in good health. Sequenced input: naive CD4+ T cells sorted from blood. Subset described: CD45RA+ positively selected. This chain joins TRBV7-9 and TRBJ1-5; D is possibly TRBD1 (5 bases). CDR3 region: CASSLGRVSNQPQHF. Here the CDR3 DNA reads TGTGCCAGCAGCTTAGGCAGGGTGAGCAATCAGCCCCAGCATTTT.